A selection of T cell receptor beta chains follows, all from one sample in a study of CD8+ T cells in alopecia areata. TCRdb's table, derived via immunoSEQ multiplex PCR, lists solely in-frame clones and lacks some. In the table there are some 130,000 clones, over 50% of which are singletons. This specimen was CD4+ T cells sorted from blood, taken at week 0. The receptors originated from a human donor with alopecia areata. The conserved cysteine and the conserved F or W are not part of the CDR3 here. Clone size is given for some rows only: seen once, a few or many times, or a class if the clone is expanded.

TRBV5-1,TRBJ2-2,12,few,ASSSGTFTGELF
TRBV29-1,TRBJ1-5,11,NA,SVGENQNQPQH
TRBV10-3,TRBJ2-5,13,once,AISVLAGGWETQY
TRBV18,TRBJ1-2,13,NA,ASSPSGTGNYGYT
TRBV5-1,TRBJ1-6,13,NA,ASSPDGARNSPLH
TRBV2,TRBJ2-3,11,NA,ASTGLTTDTQY
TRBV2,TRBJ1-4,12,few,ASNSAGNTEKLF
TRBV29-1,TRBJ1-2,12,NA,SVDSRDRVKGYT
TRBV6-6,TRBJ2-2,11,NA,ASKAGATGELF
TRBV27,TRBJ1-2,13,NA,ASRSDPRGSYGYT
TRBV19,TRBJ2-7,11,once,ASSIQISYEQY
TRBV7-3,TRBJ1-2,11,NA,ASSPGMGDGYT
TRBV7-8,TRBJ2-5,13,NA,ASSLEGTGKGTQY
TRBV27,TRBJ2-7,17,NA,ASSLRKGTSGRSPYEQY
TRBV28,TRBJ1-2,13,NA,ASSSSTGARYGYT
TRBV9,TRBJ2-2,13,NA,ASSVTGTTPGELF
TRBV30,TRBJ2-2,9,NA,AWTRSGELF
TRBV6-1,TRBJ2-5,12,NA,ASRKDRLQETQY
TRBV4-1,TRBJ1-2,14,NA,ASSTVGGTGSYGYT
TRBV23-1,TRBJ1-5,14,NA,ASSQSSNSEYQPQH
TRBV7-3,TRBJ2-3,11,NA,ASSLDGTDTQY
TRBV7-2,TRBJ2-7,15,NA,ASSYPPASGWNYEQY
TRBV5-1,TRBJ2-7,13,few,ASSLARTPDDEQY
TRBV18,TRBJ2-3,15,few,ASSLLQLAEFTDTQY
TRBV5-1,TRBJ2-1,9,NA,ASSGQYEQF
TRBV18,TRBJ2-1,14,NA,ASSPTRGRRYNEQF
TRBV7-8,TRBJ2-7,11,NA,ASSLVGPYEQY
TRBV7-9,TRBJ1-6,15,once,ASSLGLQVRSHSPLH
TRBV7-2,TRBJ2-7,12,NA,ASSLRQGAHEQY
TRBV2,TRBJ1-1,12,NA,ASSPDSMNTEAF
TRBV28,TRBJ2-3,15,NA,ASSSQTSGMGLDTQY
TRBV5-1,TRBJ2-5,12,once,ASRPGTNRETQY
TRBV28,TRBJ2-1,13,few,ASRATSGNYNEQF
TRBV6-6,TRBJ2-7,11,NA,ASSSGVRGEQY
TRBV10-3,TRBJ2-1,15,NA,AIRRQRTGTVNNEQF
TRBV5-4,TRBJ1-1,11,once,ASSLYGTRRAF
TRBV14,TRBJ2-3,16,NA,ASSHRLAGGPRGDTQY
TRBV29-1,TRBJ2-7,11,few,SVAAGTVYEQY
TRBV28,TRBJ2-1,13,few,ASSFISGSRNEQF
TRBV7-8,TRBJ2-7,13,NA,ASSRTGTGGYEQY
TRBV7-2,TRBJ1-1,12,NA,ASSYQGAGTEAF
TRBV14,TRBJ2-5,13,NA,ASSRIRDARETQY